A single sample gave rise to the 19 T cell receptor beta chains below, sequenced in a study of blood T cells in healthy people across ages. Using a J-beta primer mix together with a sample-barcoded 5' primer, a second PCR was run for roughly 7 to 11 cycles. TCRdb re-analysed the 5' RACE reads in MiXCR, keeping a single row per CDR3 protein. The sample holds 750,000 to 950,000 distinct CDR3 sequences, about 53% seen once. Sequencing was performed on blood. These receptor sequences come from a man of 80 years or more in good health.

This chain's CDR3 is CSARAGLNEQYF. The CDR3 coding sequence is TGCAGTGCTAGAGCGGGCCTCAATGAGCAGTACTTC. V and J are TRBV20-1 and TRBJ2-1; unclear D gene. The J call is doubtful: the DNA matches TRBJ2-7 better. The V gene's germline CDR1 is DFQATT and CDR2 SNEGSKA (reference sequence). CDR3 length equals 12 residues.

This rearrangement joins TRBV7-2 to TRBJ2-5; 11 nucleotides agree with TRBD2. The DNA end favors TRBJ2-1, so the J call may be wrong. From germline, CDR1 is SGHTA and CDR2 FQGNSA. The CDR3 is 17 residues long. CDR3 sequence reads: CASSLDGLAGTQETQFF. In nucleotides, the CDR3 is TGTGCCAGCAGCTTAGACGGACTAGCGGGTACCCAAGAGACCCAGTTCTTC.

The V gene is TRBV5-1, the J gene TRBJ2-1, with 14 bases matching TRBD2. V gave up 3 bases and J gave up 8 bases; unmatched junction bases: 4. The CDR3 is 15 residues long. Germline CDR1 SGHRS, CDR2 YFSETQ. The CDR3 loop reads CASSWGLAGEDEQFF. The DNA of the CDR3 is TGCGCCAGCAGCTGGGGACTAGCGGGAGAGGATGAGCAGTTCTTC.

This clonotype turned up a few times. The chain carries TRBV20-1 and TRBJ2-7, with 11 positions matching TRBD2. J was trimmed by 2 bases and V by 3 bases; bases with no gene match: 12. The CDR3 covers 17 residues. Germline values: CDR1 DFQATT, CDR2 SNEGSKA (reference sequence). In DNA, the CDR3 is TGCAGTGCTAGTAGTCTAGCGGGAGGCCCCTCCCCCTACGAGCAGTACTTC. Protein product: CSASSLAGGPSPYEQYF.

This sequence joins TRBV29-1 and TRBJ2-5; TRBD2 matches at 9 bases. J gave up 11 bases and V 7 bases, and 20 bases lay outside the gene matches. The CDR3 sequence is 15 residues long. CDR1 and CDR2 (germline): SQVTM, ANQGSEA. Here the CDR3 reads CSALGGPSGIFEQYF. CDR3 bases: TGCAGCGCCCTGGGAGGGCCTAGCGGGATTTTTGAGCAGTACTTC.

This chain links TRBV7-8 with TRBJ2-5; no clear D. Gene TRBJ2-7 matches the end of the DNA better, so the J call may be wrong. From germline, CDR1 is SGHVS and CDR2 FQNEAQ. This CDR3 is built from 13 residues. The DNA for the CDR3 is TGTGCCAGCAGCCCAAAGGCATGGGGCGAGCAGTACTTC. Translated, it gives CASSPKAWGEQYF.

In this sample, this clonotype turned up many times. V usage is TRBV9 and J usage is TRBJ2-7; 11 nucleotides align to TRBD2. Germline-derived CDR1 and CDR2 are SGDLS and YYNGEE. This CDR3 spans 15 amino acids. V shed 5 bases and J 5 bases; nucleotides not matched to a gene: 9. CDR3 sequence reads: CASSGSSGRRNEQYF. As DNA, the CDR3 is TGTGCCAGCAGTGGGTCTAGCGGGAGGAGGAACGAGCAGTACTTC.

The gene calls are TRBV29-1 and TRBJ2-7; 8 bases align to TRBD1. Germline values: CDR1 SQVTM, CDR2 ANQGSEA. The V segment lost 6 bases and the J segment 0 bases; nucleotides outside the gene matches: 4. The CDR3 is 13 residues long. The DNA for the CDR3 is TGCAGCGTGGAGGGACAGGCCTCCTACGAGCAGTACTTC. Translation: CSVEGQASYEQYF.

This clonotype turned up a few times. The gene calls are TRBV12-3 or TRBV12-4 and TRBJ2-7; 9 nucleotides line up with TRBD1. Gene TRBJ2-5 matches the end of the DNA better, so the J call may be wrong. This CDR3 is 14 amino acids long. In DNA, the CDR3 is TGTGCCAGCAGTTACGGGACAGGGACAGAGACCCAGTACTTC. This encodes CASSYGTGTETQYF.

This clonotype was seen a handful of times. The chain employs TRBV27 and TRBJ2-7, with 8 bases lining up with TRBD2. The CDR3 consists of 12 residues. The V and J ends lost 8 bases and 2 bases, in that order; junction bases with no gene match: 2. CDR1 is MNHEY and CDR2 is SMNVEV in the germline V gene (reference sequence). The CDR3 bases are TGTGCCAGCGTTAGCGGGGCCTACGAGCAGTACTTC. The encoded protein is CASVSGAYEQYF.

The chain employs TRBV12-3 or TRBV12-4 and TRBJ2-1, with 8 bases that match TRBD2. This CDR3 region has 16 residues. V gave up 0 bases and J gave up 6 bases; unmatched junction bases: 7. The CDR3 protein is CASSLAERAGVNEQFF. DNA of the CDR3: TGTGCCAGCAGTTTAGCGGAACGAGCGGGAGTCAATGAGCAGTTCTTC.

This chain uses TRBV19 with TRBJ1-1; a weak D match, TRBD1 (6 bases). The ends were cut back, 2 bases at V and 4 bases at J, with 17 bases in the middle. Germline CDR1 reads LNHDA; CDR2 reads SQIVND (reference sequence). There are 16 residues in the CDR3. As DNA, the CDR3 is TGTGCCAGTAGTATACCGGGAAGGGGGGGAGGCACTGAAGCTTTCTTT. Translated: CASSIPGRGGGTEAFF.

With respect to this clonotype: The junction and the germline gene differ at one end; a read error may be behind it. The chain links TRBV20-1 to TRBJ2-3, with 14 bases aligning to TRBD2. Looked up from germline, CDR1 is DFQATT and CDR2 is SNEGSKA (reference sequence). The CDR3 has 16 residues. CDR3 amino acids: CSATSGRAGWTGTQYF. CDR3 DNA sequence: TGCAGTGCGACTAGCGGGAGGGCCGGGTGGACAGGTACGCAGTATTTT.

The chain is built from TRBV7-2 and TRBJ2-3, with TRBD2 matching over 7 bases. The CDR3 totals 17 residues. J lost 14 bases, V lost 1 base, and 21 bases had no gene match. From germline, CDR1 is SGHTA and CDR2 FQGNSA. The CDR3 loop is CASSLGLGRENPRYAYF. Written as DNA, the CDR3 is TGTGCCAGCAGCTTAGGACTTGGGCGGGAGAACCCCAGATACGCGTATTTT.

This clonotype was seen a handful of times. The gene calls are TRBV10-2 and TRBJ1-2, with 7 bases fitting TRBD1. This CDR3 spans 15 amino acids. Unmatched junction bases numbered 8, after V lost 5 bases and J lost 2 bases. The germline V gene has CDR1 WSHSY and CDR2 SAAADI. The CDR3 region is CASSPMTGPNYGYTF. As DNA, the CDR3 is TGCGCCAGCAGTCCAATGACAGGGCCCAACTATGGCTACACCTTC.

The chain joins TRBV11-2 to TRBJ2-5, with a tentative D call TRBD2 (7 bases). The end of the DNA fits TRBJ2-7 better, so the J call may be wrong. Germline V lookup: CDR1 SGHAT, CDR2 FQNNGV. The CDR3 has 15 residues. The CDR3 spells CASRRGGDNHYEQYF. DNA of the CDR3: TGTGCCAGCAGGAGGGGGGGGGACAACCACTACGAGCAGTACTTC.

In this sample, this clonotype turned up a few times. V usage is TRBV9 and J usage is TRBJ1-2; D uncertain. This CDR3 comprises 15 residues. CDR1 and CDR2 (germline): SGDLS, YYNGEE. The V end was cut by 6 bases, the J end by 4 bases, with 19 bases between. The DNA for the CDR3 is TGTGCCAGCACCTTCGGACCCCGGGTGAGCTATGGCTACACCTTC. Translated, it gives CASTFGPRVSYGYTF.

This clonotype was counted between two and nine times. This chain links TRBV24-1 with TRBJ2-5; 14 bases fit TRBD2. The V and J ends lost 4 bases and 1 base, in that order; junction bases with no gene match: 4. The CDR3 totals 17 residues. Germline lookup yields CDR1 KGHDR and CDR2 SFDVKD. This CDR3 reads CATSDSGLAGGQETQYF. The CDR3 DNA reads TGTGCCACCAGTGACTCCGGACTAGCGGGAGGCCAAGAGACCCAGTACTTC.

This clonotype was observed a few times. The chain uses TRBV5-4 and TRBJ2-6; D possibly matches TRBD1 or TRBD2 (5 bases each). The V end was cut by 0 bases, the J end by 2 bases, with 21 bases between. Germline CDR1 SGHNT, CDR2 YYREEE (reference sequence). The CDR3 is made up of 20 amino acids. CDR3 sequence reads: CASSLGSGPRDRTGANVLTF. DNA for the CDR3: TGTGCCAGCAGCTTGGGCTCCGGGCCAAGGGACCGGACTGGGGCCAACGTCCTGACTTTC.